This T cell receptor beta chain was captured by sequencing in a study of T cells expressing NK-cell markers. Study overall: Sorted CD3+CD56+NKG2C+, CD3+CD56+NKG2C- and CD3+CD56-NKG2C+ T-cell subsets were beta-chain profiled. Broader study findings: One observes that, in several donors, these clonotypes were also the leading ones within the CD3+CD56-NKG2C+ fraction.

TCRdb re-called the 5' RACE reads and shows each CDR3 protein once, DNA omitted. The sample features more than 90,000 distinct CDR3 sequences, with less than 20% in its top ten. Germline lookup yields CDR1 SEHNR and CDR2 FQNEAQ (reference sequence). This CDR3 comprises 13 residues. Of note for this clonotype: Antigen: not known.

Sequenced material: blood T cells: a sorted CD56 or NKG2C T cell subset, CD4+ or CD8+ T cells, or bulk PBMC T cells (not recorded which). The rearrangement uses TRBV7-9 and TRBJ2-7. This clonotype originated in a woman aged 18 to 75 in good health. CDR3 in amino acids: CASSTTPEREQYF.